These T cell receptor beta chains were read from a single sample in a study of blood T cell repertoires in COVID-19. Assay used: immunoSEQ multiplex PCR; TCRdb lists only in-frame clones, some missing. The sample lists 120,000 to 150,000 clones, approximately 86% occurring once. Sequencing was done on a sample of peripheral blood. The receptors were sampled from a woman aged 60 to 75 with acute or convalescent COVID-19. CDR3s include the opening cysteine and the closing phenylalanine or tryptophan. Fields, in order: J gene, D gene, clone size, V gene, CDR3 DNA, CDR3 protein. A D gene is named only where the DNA matches it firmly. Expanded clones are given a class, and other clones once, few, many or no size at all.

TRBJ2-7	.	few	TRBV19	TGTGCCAGTAGTATCGACAGCTACGAGCAGTACTTC	CASSIDSYEQYF
TRBJ2-7	TRBD2	.	TRBV28	TGTGCCAGCAGTTCCCTAGCGGGGGGCACCTACGAGCAGTACTTC	CASSSLAGGTYEQYF
TRBJ2-6	.	.	TRBV7-9	TGTGCCAGCAGCTTACTTCGGGTCTCTGGGGCCAACGTCCTGACTTTC	CASSLLRVSGANVLTF
TRBJ2-3	TRBD2	.	TRBV19	TGTGCCAGTAGTATACCCGGGGGGAGAGATACGCAGTATTTT	CASSIPGGRDTQYF
TRBJ1-3	TRBD1	.	TRBV6-5	TGTGCCAGCTCGAGGACAGGGGTCGGAAACACCATATATTTT	CASSRTGVGNTIYF
TRBJ2-3	.	.	TRBV19	.	CASSSLSGLFFGTDTQYF
TRBJ2-1	.	many	TRBV5-1	TGCGCCAGCAGCGCCGGTCAAGGAGCCTACAATGAGCAGTTCTTC	CASSAGQGAYNEQFF
TRBJ2-1	TRBD2	.	TRBV7-3	TGTGCCAGCAGCTCTTTAGCGGGGGGGTCCGCGGAGCAGTTCTTC	CASSSLAGGSAEQFF
TRBJ2-2	.	.	TRBV6-1	TGTGCCAGCAATGAACGGGGGAGGAGCGGGGAGCTGTTTTTT	CASNERGRSGELFF
TRBJ1-4	.	.	TRBV18	TGTGCCAGCTCACAGGGACAAGGGGAAAAACTGTTTTTT	CASSQGQGEKLFF
TRBJ1-5	.	.	TRBV30	TGTGCCTGGAGTGCGGGGGGTTATGATCAGCCCCAGCATTTT	CAWSAGGYDQPQHF
TRBJ1-1	.	.	TRBV28	TGTGCCAGCAGTCTTCTACAGGGTAGCACTGAAGCTTTCTTT	CASSLLQGSTEAFF
TRBJ1-5	TRBD1	.	TRBV18	TGTGCCAGCTCACCAACCGGGACAGGGATGCGTCAGCCCCAGCATTTT	CASSPTGTGMRQPQHF
TRBJ1-2	.	.	TRBV28	TGTGCCTGCCAGGGGACCCGTGCCTATGGCTACACCTTC	CACQGTRAYGYTF
TRBJ1-4	TRBD1	.	TRBV19	TGTGCCAGTAGTATGGACAGGGGCAGTGAAAAACTGTTTTTT	CASSMDRGSEKLFF
TRBJ2-2	.	.	TRBV30	TGTGCCTGGAGTGCAGGACTTCGCGGGGCGACCGGGGAGCTGTTTTTT	CAWSAGLRGATGELFF
TRBJ1-2	.	.	TRBV9	TGTGCCAGCAGCCCCTCGCAGGACTATGGCTACACCTTC	CASSPSQDYGYTF
TRBJ1-2	.	.	TRBV27	TGTGCCAGCAGTTTATCCAGCGGAGCCAACTATGGCTACACCTTC	CASSLSSGANYGYTF
TRBJ1-6	TRBD1	.	TRBV7-2	TGTGCCAGCAGCTTTAGGGGGCTCGATCATTCACCCCTCCACTTT	CASSFRGLDHSPLHF
TRBJ1-5	.	.	TRBV4-1	TGCGCCAGCAGCCAAGGAGGAGGGGCGGGGATGGCGGCCCAGCATTTT	CASSQGGGAGMAAQHF
TRBJ1-5	.	.	TRBV27	TGTGCCAGCAGTTTAGGGGCCTTCAATCAGCCCCAGCATTTT	CASSLGAFNQPQHF
TRBJ1-1	.	.	TRBV7-9	TGTGCCAGCAGCTTGGGGGGTGAAGCTTTCTTT	CASSLGGEAFF
TRBJ2-3	.	.	TRBV18	TGTGCCAGCTCACCAACCCCGAGAGATACGCAGTATTTT	CASSPTPRDTQYF
TRBJ2-3	.	.	TRBV19	TGTGCCAGTAGTATTAAGGGACAAACCACAGATACGCAGTATTTT	CASSIKGQTTDTQYF
TRBJ2-5	.	.	TRBV7-2	TGTGCCAGCAGCTTAGGCGGGACTGCCTTAGAAGAGACCCAGTACTTC	CASSLGGTALEETQYF
TRBJ1-1	.	few	TRBV19	TGTGCCAGTAGTATAGGAAACAGCCGAAACCGTGAAGCTTTCTTT	CASSIGNSRNREAFF
TRBJ2-7	.	.	TRBV12-3/TRBV12-4	TGTGCCAGCAGTTTGGGGCAGAACTACGAGCAGTACTTC	CASSLGQNYEQYF
TRBJ2-7	.	.	TRBV5-1	TGCGCCAGCAGCTTGAATCGGGACTCATCCTCCTACGAGCAGTACTTC	CASSLNRDSSSYEQYF